The entry that follows covers one T cell receptor beta chain sequence. Germline lookup yields CDR1 GTSNPN and CDR2 SVGIG (reference sequence). J lost 4 bases, V lost 2 bases, and 5 bases had no gene match. This CDR3 comprises 14 residues. This sample is drawn from a study of T cell changes during pregnancy in multiple sclerosis. Repertoires were generated with immunoSEQ multiplex PCR, while TCRdb's copy carries only in-frame clones and drops some. Seen here are about 49,000 clones, 90% observed once, and the top ten hold under 6.5%. The receptor's source is a female donor in good health, enrolled as a control in a pregnancy study. The chain combines TRBV30 with TRBJ1-5; 7 nucleotides match TRBD1. The source material was peripheral blood, sampled after pregnancy. The CDR3 DNA is TGTGCCTGGAGTAACCCACAGGGGAATCAGCCCCAGCATTTT. The encoded protein is CAWSNPQGNQPQHF.